This T cell receptor (beta chain) was sequenced for a study of blood T cell repertoires in COVID-19. The CDR3 is 15 residues long. Germline CDR1 is SGHDT and CDR2 is YYEEEE. V gave up 6 bases and J gave up 4 bases, with 19 bases separating them. TCRdb's copy holds only in-frame clones and misses some; the assay was immunoSEQ multiplex PCR. The sample shows some 150,000 clones, around 85% of them seen only once. Seattle patients were enrolled while actively infected and followed longitudinally. Sequenced input: peripheral blood. This receptor was identified in a woman aged 55-70 years with COVID-19, enrolled during active disease. The chain employs TRBV5-6 and TRBJ1-1; D call uncertain. CDR3 nucleotides: TGTGCCAGCAACTTCCTGGACCGTGGGAGCACTGAAGCTTTCTTT. Translated: CASNFLDRGSTEAFF.